Shown below are 19 T cell receptor beta chains from a single sample sequenced in a study of OX40 agonist ivuxolimab in advanced cancers. TCRdb's copy holds only in-frame clones and misses some; the assay was immunoSEQ multiplex PCR. Among 55,000 to 60,000 clones listed, about 93% were seen once. Material: CD4+ or CD8+ T cells sorted from blood, obtained in a trial of the OX40 agonist ivuxolimab. These TCRs come from an adult with an advanced solid tumor such as melanoma, head and neck, liver or kidney cancer.

The CDR3 spells CAWSAVAMNTEAFF. The CDR3 DNA follows: TGTGCCTGGAGTGCGGTAGCAATGAACACTGAAGCTTTCTTT. This chain uses TRBV30 with TRBJ1-1, with D hard to call. The germline CDR1 and CDR2 sequences are GTSNPN and SVGIG (reference sequence). V was clipped by 1 base and J by 0 bases, with 9 bases between them. The CDR3 length is 14 residues.

The V gene is TRBV7-9, the J gene TRBJ1-1; no clear D gene. V lost 5 bases, J lost 0 bases, and 10 bases lay in between. CDR1 and CDR2 (germline): SEHNR, FQNEAQ (reference sequence). This CDR3 region has 14 residues. The CDR3 nucleotides are TGTGCCAGCAGCCTCGCTGAGATGAACACTGAAGCTTTCTTT. It encodes CASSLAEMNTEAFF.

This chain connects TRBV7-9 to TRBJ2-5; no firm D call. Gene TRBJ2-7 matches the end of the DNA better, so the J call may be wrong. The CDR3 length is 13 residues. Germline V gene sequence: CDR1 SEHNR, CDR2 FQNEAQ (reference sequence). The CDR3: CASSLETPYEQYF. CDR3 coding DNA: TGTGCCAGCAGCTTAGAAACCCCATACGAGCAGTACTTC.

Details on this clone: Germline is not matched at one junction end, which may reflect a read error. The genes are TRBV7-6 and TRBJ2-6; D is tentatively TRBD1 or TRBD2 (5 bases each). This CDR3 spans 16 amino acids. CDR1 and CDR2 from the germline V gene are SGHVS and FNYEAQ. As DNA, the CDR3 is TGTGCCAGCAGCCTAGCTGGGGGCTCTGGGGCCAACGTCCTGACTTTC. Residues: CASSLAGGSGANVLTF. Filled out from reference TRBV7-6 and TRBJ2-6, the complete variable domain reads GAGVSQSPRYKVTKRGQDVALRCDPISGHVSLYWYRQALGQGPEFLTYFNYEAQQDKSGLPNDRFSAERPEGSISTLTIQRTEQRDSAMYRCASSLAGGSGANVLTFGAGSRLTVL.

The CDR3 region is CASRSRHDSNQPQHF. CDR3 coding DNA: TGTGCCAGCAGATCCAGACACGATAGCAATCAGCCCCAGCATTTT. This chain connects TRBV6-5 to TRBJ1-5; D is undetermined. The CDR3 spans 15 residues. Trimming removed 6 bases at V and 0 bases at J, with 12 bases between. Per the germline V gene, CDR1 is MNHEY and CDR2 is SVGAGI.

This clone was detected once. The rearrangement links TRBV27 to TRBJ2-7; 9 bases align to TRBD1. The CDR3 is made up of 14 amino acids. The ends lost 2 bases at V and 6 bases at J; junction bases unmatched: 5. Germline values: CDR1 MNHEY, CDR2 SMNVEV (reference sequence). The CDR3 protein is CASSLKDRGGEQYF. In DNA form, the CDR3 reads TGTGCCAGCAGTTTAAAGGACAGGGGAGGCGAGCAGTACTTC.

This chain uses TRBV7-9 with TRBJ2-7; 8 bases align to TRBD2. Germline V gene lookup returns CDR1 SEHNR and CDR2 FQNEAQ (reference sequence). V shed 2 bases and J 1 base; nucleotides not matched to a gene: 4. This CDR3 is built from 15 residues. The CDR3 is CASSLFSGESYEQYF. The CDR3 DNA reads as TGTGCCAGCAGCTTATTTAGCGGGGAATCCTACGAGCAGTACTTC. Supplemented by reference TRBV7-9 and TRBJ2-7, the full variable domain reads DTGVSQNPRHKITKRGQNVTFRCDPISEHNRLYWYRQTLGQGPEFLTYFQNEAQLEKSRLLSDRFSAERPKGSFSTLEIQRTEQGDSAMYLCASSLFSGESYEQYFGPGTRLTVT.

The V call is TRBV6-6, the J call TRBJ2-7, with 9 bases matching TRBD1. The J segment lost 2 bases and the V segment lost 5 bases, leaving 7 bases of the junction unmatched. The CDR3 has 15 residues. The germline V gene encodes CDR1 MNHNY and CDR2 SVGAGI (reference sequence). CDR3 nucleotides: TGTGCCAGCAGTGGCGGACAGGGGTGGACCTACGAGCAGTACTTC. Encoded protein: CASSGGQGWTYEQYF.

V is TRBV2 and J is TRBJ2-2; 7 bases agree with TRBD1. Trimming removed 4 bases from V and 3 bases from J; junction bases left unmatched: 11. The CDR3 is 17 amino acids. CDR1 is SNHLY and CDR2 is FYNNEI in the germline V gene. CDR3 residues: CASSVDRDRKDTGELFF. CDR3 coding DNA: TGTGCCAGCAGTGTAGACCGGGACAGAAAAGACACCGGGGAGCTGTTTTTT.

This chain links TRBV9 with TRBJ2-3; the match to TRBD2 covers 11 bases. This CDR3 has 17 residues. V was clipped by 1 base and J by 2 bases; unmatched bases: 6. Germline V gives CDR1 SGDLS, CDR2 YYNGEE. As DNA, the CDR3 is TGTGCCAGCAGCGTAACCGGGACTAGCGGATACACAGATACGCAGTATTTT. Protein product: CASSVTGTSGYTDTQYF.

The chain employs TRBV10-2 and TRBJ2-7; D call uncertain. The germline CDR1 and CDR2 sequences are WSHSY and SAAADI. Deletions cut 3 bases from V and 4 bases from J, with 1 base between. This CDR3 comprises 10 residues. The CDR3 DNA follows: TGCGCCAGCAGTGATTACGAGCAGTACTTC. This encodes CASSDYEQYF.

The chain uses TRBV5-1 and TRBJ1-2; D is perhaps TRBD1 (5 bases). The ends were cut back, 1 base at V and 4 bases at J, with 11 bases in the middle. Germline V gene sequence: CDR1 SGHRS, CDR2 YFSETQ. The CDR3 is 14 amino acids. CDR3 DNA: TGCGCCAGCAGCTTGAAAGGGGTATCCTATGGCTACACCTTC. Protein sequence: CASSLKGVSYGYTF.

The chain recombines TRBV15 with TRBJ2-7; weak D call: TRBD2 (5 bases). V shed 5 bases and J shed 5 bases, with 10 bases lying between them. Germline assignment: CDR1 LNHNV and CDR2 YYDKDF (reference sequence). The CDR3 length is 12 residues. The CDR3 region has the DNA TGTGCCACCAGCGGAGGCTGGGACGAGCAGTACTTC. Amino acids: CATSGGWDEQYF.

The chain uses TRBV28 and TRBJ2-7; 8 bases fit TRBD1. This CDR3 is built from 15 residues. Germline CDR1 and CDR2: MDHEN and SYDVKM. V gave up 5 bases and J gave up 0 bases; unmatched junction bases: 6. The CDR3 nucleotides read TGTGCCAGCAGTGGGCAGGGGGCAAACTCCTACGAGCAGTACTTC. Translation gives CASSGQGANSYEQYF.

A note on this clone: Germline and junction disagree at one end, which may indicate a read error. V and J are TRBV7-9 and TRBJ2-5, with D possibly matching TRBD2 (6 bases). The CDR3 has 15 amino acids. CDR1 SEHNR and CDR2 FQNEAQ come from the germline V gene (reference sequence). The CDR3 is CASSIAAQGGETQYF. The CDR3 region has the DNA TGTGCCAGCAGCATAGCGGCTCAGGGCGGGGAGACCCAGTACTTC.

The chain links TRBV5-8 to TRBJ2-4, with TRBD2 as a possible D gene (6 bases). CDR1 is SGHTS and CDR2 is YDEGEE in the germline V gene. V was shortened by 3 bases and J by 8 bases, with 15 bases between the two germline ends. This CDR3 contains 14 residues. CDR3 DNA sequence: TGTGCCAGCAGCTGGAGGGGTAGTTGGGACATTCAGTACTTC. Protein product: CASSWRGSWDIQYF.

The gene calls are TRBV27 and TRBJ1-2; D is perhaps TRBD1 (6 bases). This CDR3 is built from 13 residues. From germline, CDR1 is MNHEY and CDR2 SMNVEV (reference sequence). Trimming shortened V by 3 bases and J by 5 bases, and 10 bases separated the two germline ends. This CDR3 reads CASSLGGRYGYTF. The CDR3 bases are TGTGCCAGCAGTTTGGGGGGCAGGTATGGCTACACCTTC.

The rearrangement links TRBV11-3 to TRBJ2-2; TRBD1 is a possible D gene (6 bases). The ends were cut back, 0 bases at V and 4 bases at J, with 15 bases in the middle. CDR1 and CDR2 (germline): SGHNT, YENEEA. CDR3 length: 17 amino acids. CDR3: CASSLEVAGDFTGELFF. The CDR3 DNA follows: TGTGCCAGCAGCTTAGAAGTTGCAGGGGATTTCACCGGGGAGCTGTTTTTT.

This clone came up once. The rearrangement joins TRBV7-9 to TRBJ1-4, with D perhaps matching TRBD1 (5 bases). The ends were cut back, 5 bases at V and 4 bases at J, with 14 bases in the middle. This CDR3 has 15 residues. Germline V gives CDR1 SEHNR, CDR2 FQNEAQ (reference sequence). CDR3 in amino acids: CASSPPTAYNEKLFF. CDR3 sequence (DNA): TGTGCCAGCAGCCCCCCGACAGCATATAATGAAAAACTGTTTTTT.